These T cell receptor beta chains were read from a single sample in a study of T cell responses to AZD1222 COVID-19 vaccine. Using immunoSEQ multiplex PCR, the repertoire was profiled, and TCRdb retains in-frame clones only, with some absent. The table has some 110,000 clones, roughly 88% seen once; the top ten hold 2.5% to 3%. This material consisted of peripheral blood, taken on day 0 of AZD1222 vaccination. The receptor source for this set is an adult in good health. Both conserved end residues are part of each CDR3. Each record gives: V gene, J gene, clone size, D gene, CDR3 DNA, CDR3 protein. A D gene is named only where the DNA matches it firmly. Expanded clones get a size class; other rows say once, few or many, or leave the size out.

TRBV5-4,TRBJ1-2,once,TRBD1,TGTGCCAGCAGGGAACAGGGGAACTATGGCTACACCTTC,CASREQGNYGYTF
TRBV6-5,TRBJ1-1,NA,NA,TGTGCCAGCAGCTTAAACACTTGGGAGGCTTTCTTT,CASSLNTWEAFF
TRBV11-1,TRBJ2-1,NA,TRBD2,TGTGCCAGCAGCCTAGCGGGGGGACTAAGCTCCTACAATGAGCAGTTCTTC,CASSLAGGLSSYNEQFF
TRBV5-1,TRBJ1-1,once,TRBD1,TGCGCCAGCAGCTTGATACAGGGGGACGGGAGCACTGAAGCTTTCTTT,CASSLIQGDGSTEAFF
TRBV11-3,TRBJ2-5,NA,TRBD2,TGTGCCAGCAGCCGGGGGGTCCAAGAGACCCAGTACTTC,CASSRGVQETQYF
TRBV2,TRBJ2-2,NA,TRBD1,TGTGCCAGCAGTGAAGGGGGGACAGCTAACACCGGGGAGCTGTTTTTT,CASSEGGTANTGELFF
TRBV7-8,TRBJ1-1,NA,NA,TGTGCCAGCAGCATTAGGGGAGGGATGGACACTGAAGCTTTCTTT,CASSIRGGMDTEAFF
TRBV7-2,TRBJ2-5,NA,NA,TGTGCCAGCAGCTTACAGGGGAGTTTAGAAGAGACCCAGTACTTC,CASSLQGSLEETQYF
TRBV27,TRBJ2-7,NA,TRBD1,TGTGCCAGCGGGGGACAGGGATACTCCTACGAGCAGTACTTC,CASGGQGYSYEQYF
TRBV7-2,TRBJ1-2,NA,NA,TGTGCCAGCAGCCCCAGTGGGGGCAACTATGGCTACACCTTC,CASSPSGGNYGYTF
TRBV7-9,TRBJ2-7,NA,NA,TGTGCCAGCAGCTTTAGCAGCTCCTACGAGCAGTACTTC,CASSFSSSYEQYF
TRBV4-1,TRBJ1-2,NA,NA,TGCGCCAGCAGCCACCACCAGGCGCCGGGGGGCTACACCTTC,CASSHHQAPGGYTF
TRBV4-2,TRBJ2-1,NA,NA,TGTGCCAGCAGCCAAGATGCAAGCCCGTCCTACAATGAGCAGTTCTTC,CASSQDASPSYNEQFF
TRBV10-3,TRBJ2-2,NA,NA,TGTGCCATCAGTGCCGGGAACACCGGGGAGCTGTTTTTT,CAISAGNTGELFF
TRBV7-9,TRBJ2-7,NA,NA,TGTGCCAGCAGCGTGGACTACGAGCAGTACTTC,CASSVDYEQYF
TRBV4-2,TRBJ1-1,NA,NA,TGTGCCAGCAGCCGAGGGGGAGTGAACACTGAAGCTTTCTTT,CASSRGGVNTEAFF
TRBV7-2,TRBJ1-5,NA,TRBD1,TGTGCCAGCAGCTCCCCGGCAGGGGGGGGCAATCAGCCCCAGCATTTT,CASSSPAGGGNQPQHF
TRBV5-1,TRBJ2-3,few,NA,TGCGCCAGCAGCTTGGCTTTGGGGGCAGATACGCAGTATTTT,CASSLALGADTQYF
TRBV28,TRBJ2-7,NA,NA,TGTGCCAGCAGTTATGGACAGTACTACGAGCAGTACTTC,CASSYGQYYEQYF
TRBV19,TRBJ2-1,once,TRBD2,TGTGCCAGTTCGCGGCTAGCGGGAGCTTCTGAGCAGTTCTTC,CASSRLAGASEQFF
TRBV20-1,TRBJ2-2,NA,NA,TGCAGTGCTAGTGACGGGATAGCCGGGGAGCTGTTTTTT,CSASDGIAGELFF
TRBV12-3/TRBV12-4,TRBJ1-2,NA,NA,TGTGCCAGCGGACTGGACTATGGCTACACCTTC,CASGLDYGYTF
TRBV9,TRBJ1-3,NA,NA,TGTGCCAGCAGCTTGGCTGGAAACACCATATATTTT,CASSLAGNTIYF
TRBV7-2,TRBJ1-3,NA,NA,TGTGCCAGCAGCTTCTACAGGTCCTCTGGAAACACCATATATTTT,CASSFYRSSGNTIYF
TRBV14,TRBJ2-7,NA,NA,TGTGCCAGCAGCCCCGGGACGGCTCGGCCGCAGTACTTC,CASSPGTARPQYF
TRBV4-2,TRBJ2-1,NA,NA,TGTGCCAGCAGCCAGACTGATTTAGGCAATGAGCAGTTCTTC,CASSQTDLGNEQFF
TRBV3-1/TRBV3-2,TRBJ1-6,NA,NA,TGTGCCAGCAGCCAAGGGGGAGTCGGTACACCCCTCCACTTT,CASSQGGVGTPLHF
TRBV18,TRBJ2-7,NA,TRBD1,TGTGCCAGCTCACCCCAGGGGGCTAGACACGAGCAGTACTTC,CASSPQGARHEQYF
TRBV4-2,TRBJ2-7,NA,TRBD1,TGTGCCAGCAGCCCCTTGCCGGGACAGGGTCACGACGAGCAGTACTTC,CASSPLPGQGHDEQYF
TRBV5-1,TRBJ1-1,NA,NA,TGCGCCAGCAGCTTGGGAGGGGGAGACACTGAAGCTTTCTTT,CASSLGGGDTEAFF
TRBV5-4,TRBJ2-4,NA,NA,TGTGCCAGCAGCTTGGGCTTAGCCAAAAACATTCAGTACTTC,CASSLGLAKNIQYF
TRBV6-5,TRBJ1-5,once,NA,TGTGCCAGCAGTCCCGGAGTCTCTAGCAATCAGCCCCAGCATTTT,CASSPGVSSNQPQHF
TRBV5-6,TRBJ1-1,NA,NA,TGTGCCAGCAGCTTGGGCGGCGATCCCCCTAACACTGAAGCTTTCTTT,CASSLGGDPPNTEAFF
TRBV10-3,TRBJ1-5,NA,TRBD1,TGTGCCATCAGGACAGGGGATGAAAATCAGCCCCAGCATTTT,CAIRTGDENQPQHF
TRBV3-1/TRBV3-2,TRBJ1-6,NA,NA,TGTGCCAGCAGCCAAGGGATCTCTGGGCCTAATTCACCCCTCCACTTT,CASSQGISGPNSPLHF
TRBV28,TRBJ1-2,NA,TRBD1,TGTGCCAGCAGCGGACAGGGCTATGGCTACACCTTC,CASSGQGYGYTF
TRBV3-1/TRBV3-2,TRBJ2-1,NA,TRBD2,TGTGCCAGCAGCCAAGCGGTAGGCGGGGGGGTCTACTCCTACAATGAGCAGTTCTTC,CASSQAVGGGVYSYNEQFF
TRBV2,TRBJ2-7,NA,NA,TGTGCCAGCCACCGGGACGGGTCCTACGAGCAGTACTTC,CASHRDGSYEQYF
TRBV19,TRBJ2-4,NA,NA,TGTGCCAGTAGTATGATGCGATCAGCCAAAAACATTCAGTACTTC,CASSMMRSAKNIQYF
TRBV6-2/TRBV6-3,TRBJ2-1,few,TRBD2,TGTGCCAGCAGTTACGGACTAGCGGGCTCCAATGAGCAGTTCTTC,CASSYGLAGSNEQFF
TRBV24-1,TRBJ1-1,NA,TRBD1,TGTGCCACCAGTGAGCCCGGACAGGCCTATGGGGCGTTCTTT,CATSEPGQAYGAFF
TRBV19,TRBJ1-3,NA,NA,TGTGCCAGTGCTGCGACCCACTCTGGAAACACCATATATTTT,CASAATHSGNTIYF
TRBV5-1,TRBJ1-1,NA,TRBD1,TGCGCCAGCAGCCTCGGACAGGGTCCCGAAGCTTTCTTT,CASSLGQGPEAFF
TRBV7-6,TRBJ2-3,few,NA,TGTGCCAGCAGCTTAGCGGGGGCTAGCACAGATACGCAGTATTTT,CASSLAGASTDTQYF
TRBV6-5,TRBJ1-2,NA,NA,TGTGCCACCGGCCCCTCTTCTAACTATGGCTACACCTTC,CATGPSSNYGYTF
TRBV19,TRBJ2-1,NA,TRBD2,TGTGCCAGTAGTAAGAACCCATTAGCGGGAGGGAGGAATGAGCAGTTCTTC,CASSKNPLAGGRNEQFF
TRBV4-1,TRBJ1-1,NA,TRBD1,TGCGCCAGCAGCCGAGCCGGGACAGGGGGTTCTGAAGCTTTCTTT,CASSRAGTGGSEAFF
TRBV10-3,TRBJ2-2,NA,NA,TGTGCCATCAGGGGGGGAGACACGAACACCGGGGAGCTGTTTTTT,CAIRGGDTNTGELFF
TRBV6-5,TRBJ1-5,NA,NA,TGTGCCAGCCAACCCTTTAATAGCAATCAGCCCCAGCATTTT,CASQPFNSNQPQHF
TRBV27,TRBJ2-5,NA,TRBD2,TGTGCCAGCAGTTGGGGGGGACGGGGAGAGACCCAGTACTTC,CASSWGGRGETQYF
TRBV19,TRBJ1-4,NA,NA,TGTGCCAGTAGTCCCCGCGGCAGAACTAATGAAAAACTGTTTTTT,CASSPRGRTNEKLFF
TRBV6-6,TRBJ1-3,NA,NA,TGTGCCAGCAGCTTGCGCTCTGGAAACACCATATATTTT,CASSLRSGNTIYF
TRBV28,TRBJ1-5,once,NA,TGTGCCAGCAGTTTAAACAGGGCTACTCAGCCCCAGCATTTT,CASSLNRATQPQHF
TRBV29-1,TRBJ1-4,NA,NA,TGCAGCGCCAGGACGGGTGAAAAACTGTTTTTT,CSARTGEKLFF
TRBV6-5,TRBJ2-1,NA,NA,TGTGCCACCAAGTTTAGTCGCGGCGCCTACAATGAGCAGTTCTTC,CATKFSRGAYNEQFF
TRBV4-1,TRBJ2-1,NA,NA,TGCGCCAGCAGCCAAGTCAGTCGGAGGGGGCCGTATGAGCAGTTCTTC,CASSQVSRRGPYEQFF
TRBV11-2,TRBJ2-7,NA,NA,TGTGCCAGCAGCTTAGGGAGCTCCTACGAGCAGTACTTC,CASSLGSSYEQYF
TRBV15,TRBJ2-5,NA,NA,TGTGCCACCAGCAGAGATCTACCGGTGGGGGAAGAGACCCAGTACTTC,CATSRDLPVGEETQYF
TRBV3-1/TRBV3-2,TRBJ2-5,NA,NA,TGTGCCAGCAGCCAGCCCCAAGAGACCCAGTACTTC,CASSQPQETQYF